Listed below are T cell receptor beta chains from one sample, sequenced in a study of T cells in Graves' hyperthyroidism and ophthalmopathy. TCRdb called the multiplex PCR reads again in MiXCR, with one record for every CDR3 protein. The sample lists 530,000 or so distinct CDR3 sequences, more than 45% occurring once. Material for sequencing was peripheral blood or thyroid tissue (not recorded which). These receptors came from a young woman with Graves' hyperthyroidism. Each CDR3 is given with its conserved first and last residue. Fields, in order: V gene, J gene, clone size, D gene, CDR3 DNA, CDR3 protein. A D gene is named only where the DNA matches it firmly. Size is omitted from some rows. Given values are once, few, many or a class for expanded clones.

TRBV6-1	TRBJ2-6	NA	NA	TGTGCCAGCAGTGTCCCCGGGGCCAACGTCCTGACTTTC	CASSVPGANVLTF
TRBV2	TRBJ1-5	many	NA	TGTGCCAGCAGTGAAGCACAGTTCAATCAGCCCCAGCATTTT	CASSEAQFNQPQHF
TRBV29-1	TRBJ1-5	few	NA	TGCAGCGTTGAACTGGCAGCCTCTCCTCATAGCAATCAGCCCCAGCATTTT	CSVELAASPHSNQPQHF
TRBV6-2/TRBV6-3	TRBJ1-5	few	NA	TGTGCCAGCAGTTACCTCGACAAAAATCAGCCCCAGCATTTT	CASSYLDKNQPQHF
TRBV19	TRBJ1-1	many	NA	TGTGCCAGTAGTCGCGCGCCAGTCAGCAGGGAAGAAGCTTTCTTT	CASSRAPVSREEAFF
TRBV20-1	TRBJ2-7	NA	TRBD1	TGCAGTGCTAGAGATGGACAGGGGTACGAGCAGTACTTC	CSARDGQGYEQYF
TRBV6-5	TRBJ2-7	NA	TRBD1	TGTGCCAGCAGTACTCCGGGACAGGGAATTTACGAGCAGTACTTC	CASSTPGQGIYEQYF
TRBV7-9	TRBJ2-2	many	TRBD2	TGTGCCAGCAGGTCCAGACTAGCCGCGAACACCGGGGAGCTGTTTTTT	CASRSRLAANTGELFF
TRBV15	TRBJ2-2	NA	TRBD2	TGTGCCACCAGCAGAGGCCTTGGGACTAGCGGGGAGCTGTTTTTT	CATSRGLGTSGELFF
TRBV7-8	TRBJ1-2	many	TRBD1	TGTGCCAGCAGCTTAGAGGGCGGACAGGGGTATGGCTACACCTTC	CASSLEGGQGYGYTF
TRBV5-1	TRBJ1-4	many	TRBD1	TGCGCCAGCAGGGAACAGGGGACGGGTGAAAAACTGTTTTTT	CASREQGTGEKLFF
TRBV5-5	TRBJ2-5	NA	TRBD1	TGTGCCAGCAGCGGGACAGCGGAGACCCAATACTTC	CASSGTAETQYF
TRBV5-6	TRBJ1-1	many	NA	TGTGCCAGCAGCTTGGCAGGGGTCACTGAAGCTTTCTTT	CASSLAGVTEAFF
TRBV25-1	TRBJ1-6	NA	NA	TGTGCCAGCAGTGAATACCAGGAAGGATCACCCCTCCACTTT	CASSEYQEGSPLHF
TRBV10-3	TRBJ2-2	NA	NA	TGTGCCATCAGCACCACAGGGGAGCTGTTTTTT	CAISTTGELFF
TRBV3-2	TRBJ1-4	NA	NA	TGTGCCAGCAGCCGCCGCGCCAGATTAGCTAATGAAAAACTGTTTTTT	CASSRRARLANEKLFF
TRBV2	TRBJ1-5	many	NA	TGTGCCAGCTCGACGGCGGGGATGAGCAATCAGCCCCAGCATTTT	CASSTAGMSNQPQHF
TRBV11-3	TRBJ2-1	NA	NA	TGTGCCACCACTCGGGGGAATGAGCAGTTCTTC	CATTRGNEQFF
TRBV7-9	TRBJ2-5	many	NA	TGTGCCAGCAGCTACCCGGCGAGGGAGACCCAGTACTTC	CASSYPARETQYF
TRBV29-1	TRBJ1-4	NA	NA	TGCAGCGTTGAAACAGAGAGTGAAAAACTGTTTTTT	CSVETESEKLFF
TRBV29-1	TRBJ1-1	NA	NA	TGCAGCGTTGAGAGACAGAACTACAATGAGCAGTTCTTT	CSVERQNYNEQFF
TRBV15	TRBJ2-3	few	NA	TGTGCCACCAGCAGAGCCCCGGGAGACCCCACAGATACGCAGTATTTT	CATSRAPGDPTDTQYF
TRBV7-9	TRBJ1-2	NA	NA	TGTGCCAGCAGCTCCCTCTCAACGGGAGGTTATGGCTACACCTTC	CASSSLSTGGYGYTF
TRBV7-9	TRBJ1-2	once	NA	TGTGCCAGCAAGTTGGCGGGAAACAACTATGGCTACACCTTC	CASKLAGNNYGYTF
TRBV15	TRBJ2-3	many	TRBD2	TGTGCCACCAGTAAGATTAGCGGGACGGGGGATACGCAGTATTTT	CATSKISGTGDTQYF
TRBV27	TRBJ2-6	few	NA	TGTGCCAGCAGTTCCCGGGGAGCTAGCGACTCTGGGGCCAACGTCCTGACTTTC	CASSSRGASDSGANVLTF
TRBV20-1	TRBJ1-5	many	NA	TGCAGTGCTAGACTATTAAATCAGCCCCAGCATTTT	CSARLLNQPQHF
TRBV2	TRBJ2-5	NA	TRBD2	TGTGCCAGCAGGCTACTAGCGGGAGAAGATCCCGAGACCCAGTACTTC	CASRLLAGEDPETQYF
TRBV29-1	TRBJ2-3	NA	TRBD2	TGCAGCGTCGGTGGGGGGGTCACAGATACGCAGTATTTT	CSVGGGVTDTQYF
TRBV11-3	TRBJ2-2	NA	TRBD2	TGTGCCAGCAGCCCCTGGACTAGCGGAAGCGGGGAGCTGTTTTTT	CASSPWTSGSGELFF
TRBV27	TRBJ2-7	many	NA	TGTGCCAGCAGTTTCGCAGGGGCCGGGCAGTACTTC	CASSFAGAGQYF
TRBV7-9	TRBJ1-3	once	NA	TGTGCCAGCAGCCAAGGGAGAGACACCATATATTTT	CASSQGRDTIYF
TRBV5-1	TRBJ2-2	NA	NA	TGCGCCAGCAGCTATCGCACGAACACCGGGGAGCTGTTTTTT	CASSYRTNTGELFF
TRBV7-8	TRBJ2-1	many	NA	TGTGCCAGCAGCTCCGGACAGCAGCAGTTCTTC	CASSSGQQQFF
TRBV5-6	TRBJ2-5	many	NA	TGTGCCAGCAGCCAGAGCCCCTCCCCCCGCAACCTAGAGACCCAGTACTTC	CASSQSPSPRNLETQYF
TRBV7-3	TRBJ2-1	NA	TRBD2	TGTGCCAGCAGCTTATCTAGCGGGATGTCCTACAATGAGCAGTTCTTC	CASSLSSGMSYNEQFF
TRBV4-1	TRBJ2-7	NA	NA	TGCGCCAGCAGCTTAGATGCAGGGCGGTACTTC	CASSLDAGRYF
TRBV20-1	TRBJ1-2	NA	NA	TGCAGTGCTAGAAAGCGGGAGGGCGACTACACCTTC	CSARKREGDYTF
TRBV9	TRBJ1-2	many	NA	TGTGCCAGCAGCTCCGTCTACTATGGCTACACCTTC	CASSSVYYGYTF
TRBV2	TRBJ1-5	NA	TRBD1	TGTGCCAGCAGTTATACAGGGGGCGTCGGGCAGCCCCAGCATTTT	CASSYTGGVGQPQHF
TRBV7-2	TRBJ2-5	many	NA	TGTGCCAGCAGCCCCGGGGGACCCCGGAGGGAGACCCAGTACTTC	CASSPGGPRRETQYF
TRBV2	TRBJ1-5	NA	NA	TGTGCCAGCAGTGAAGATGGGGGGTTTCAGCCCCAGCATTTT	CASSEDGGFQPQHF
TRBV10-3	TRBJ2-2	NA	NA	TGTGCCATCAGTGAGTCCTTAGGGAAGCAGGGCACCGGGGAGCTGTTTTTT	CAISESLGKQGTGELFF
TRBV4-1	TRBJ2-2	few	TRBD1	TGCGCCAGCTCCGGACAGGGGTCGTCGTTCCCCGGGGAGCTGTTTTTT	CASSGQGSSFPGELFF
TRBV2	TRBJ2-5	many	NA	TGTGCCAGCAGTCGGTCGGAGCGAGAGACCCAGTACTTC	CASSRSERETQYF
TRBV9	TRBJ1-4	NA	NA	TGTGCCAGCAGCACCAGAAACAGGGCCGGGATTGAAAAACTGTTTTTT	CASSTRNRAGIEKLFF
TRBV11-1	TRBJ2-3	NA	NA	TGTGCCAGCAGCCTTCAGAATTGGGTGGATACGCAGTATTTT	CASSLQNWVDTQYF
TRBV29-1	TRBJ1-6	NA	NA	TGCAGCGCCTCCTCGGGGGCTGGATCACCCCTCCACTTT	CSASSGAGSPLHF
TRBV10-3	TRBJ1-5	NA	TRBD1	TGTGCCATCAGTGGACAGGGGGACCAGCCCCAGCATTTT	CAISGQGDQPQHF
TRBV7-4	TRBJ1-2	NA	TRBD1	TGTGCCAGCAGTTTTGGGACAGGGGGCGCAGGTGGCTACACCTTC	CASSFGTGGAGGYTF
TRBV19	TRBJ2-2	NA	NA	TGTGCCAGTAGCCGGGCAGGGAGCACCGGGGAGCTGTTTTTT	CASSRAGSTGELFF
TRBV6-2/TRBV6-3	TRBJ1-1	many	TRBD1	TGTGCCAGCAGTTACTCGATGGGGACAGTGATCACTGAAGCTTTCTTT	CASSYSMGTVITEAFF